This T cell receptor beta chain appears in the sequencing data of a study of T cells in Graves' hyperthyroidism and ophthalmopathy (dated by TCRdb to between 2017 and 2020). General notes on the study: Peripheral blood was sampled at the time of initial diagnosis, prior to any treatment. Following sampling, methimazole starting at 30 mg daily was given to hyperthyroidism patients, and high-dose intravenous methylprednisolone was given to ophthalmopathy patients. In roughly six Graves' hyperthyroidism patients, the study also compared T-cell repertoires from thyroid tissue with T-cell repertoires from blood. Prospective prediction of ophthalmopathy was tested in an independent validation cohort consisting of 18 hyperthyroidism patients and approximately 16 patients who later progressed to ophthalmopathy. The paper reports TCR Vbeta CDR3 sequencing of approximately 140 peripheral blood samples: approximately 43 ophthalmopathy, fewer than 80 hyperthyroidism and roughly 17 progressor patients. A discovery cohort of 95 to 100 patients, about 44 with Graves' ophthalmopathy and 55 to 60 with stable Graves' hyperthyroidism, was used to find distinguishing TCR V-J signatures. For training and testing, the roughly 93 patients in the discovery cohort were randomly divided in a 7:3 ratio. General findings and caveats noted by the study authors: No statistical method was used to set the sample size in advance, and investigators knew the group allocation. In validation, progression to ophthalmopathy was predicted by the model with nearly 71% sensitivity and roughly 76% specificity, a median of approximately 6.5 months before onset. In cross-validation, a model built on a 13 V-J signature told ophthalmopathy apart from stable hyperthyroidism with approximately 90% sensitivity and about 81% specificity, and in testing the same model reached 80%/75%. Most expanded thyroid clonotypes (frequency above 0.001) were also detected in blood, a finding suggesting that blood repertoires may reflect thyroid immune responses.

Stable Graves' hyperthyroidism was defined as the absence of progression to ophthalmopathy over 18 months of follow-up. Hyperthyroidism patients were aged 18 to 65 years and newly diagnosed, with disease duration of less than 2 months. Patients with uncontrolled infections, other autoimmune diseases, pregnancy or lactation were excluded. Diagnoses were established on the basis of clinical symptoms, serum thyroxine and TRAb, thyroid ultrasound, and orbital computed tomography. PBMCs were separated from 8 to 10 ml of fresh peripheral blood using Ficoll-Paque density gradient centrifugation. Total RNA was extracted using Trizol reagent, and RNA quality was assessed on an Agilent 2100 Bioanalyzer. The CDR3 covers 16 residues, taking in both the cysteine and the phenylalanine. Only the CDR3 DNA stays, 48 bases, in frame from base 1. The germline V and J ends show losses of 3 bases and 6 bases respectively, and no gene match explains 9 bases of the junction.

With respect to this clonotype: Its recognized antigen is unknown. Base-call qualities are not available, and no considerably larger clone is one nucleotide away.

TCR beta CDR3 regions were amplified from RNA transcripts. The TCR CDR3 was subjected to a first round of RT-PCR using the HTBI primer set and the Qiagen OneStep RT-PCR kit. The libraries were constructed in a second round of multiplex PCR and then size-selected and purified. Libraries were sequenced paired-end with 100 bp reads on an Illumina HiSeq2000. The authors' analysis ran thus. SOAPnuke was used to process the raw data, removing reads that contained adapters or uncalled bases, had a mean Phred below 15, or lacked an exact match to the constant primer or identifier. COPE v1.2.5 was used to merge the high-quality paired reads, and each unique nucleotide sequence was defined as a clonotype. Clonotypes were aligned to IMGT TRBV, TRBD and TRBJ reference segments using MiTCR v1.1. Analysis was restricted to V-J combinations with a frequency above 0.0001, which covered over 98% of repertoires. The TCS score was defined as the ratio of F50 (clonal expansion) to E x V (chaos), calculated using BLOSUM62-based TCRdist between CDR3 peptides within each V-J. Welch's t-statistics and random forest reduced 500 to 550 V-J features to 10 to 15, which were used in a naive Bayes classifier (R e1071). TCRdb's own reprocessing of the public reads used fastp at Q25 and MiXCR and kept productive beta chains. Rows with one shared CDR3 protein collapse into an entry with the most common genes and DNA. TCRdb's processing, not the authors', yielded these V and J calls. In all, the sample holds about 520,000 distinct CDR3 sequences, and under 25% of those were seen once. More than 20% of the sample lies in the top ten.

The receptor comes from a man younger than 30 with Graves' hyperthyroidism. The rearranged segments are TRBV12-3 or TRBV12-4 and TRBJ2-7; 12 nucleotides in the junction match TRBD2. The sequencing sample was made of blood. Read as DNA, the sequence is TGTGCCAGCAGTTTGAGGCTAGCGGGAGGGCCCTTCGAGCAGTACTTC. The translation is CASSLRLAGGPFEQYF.